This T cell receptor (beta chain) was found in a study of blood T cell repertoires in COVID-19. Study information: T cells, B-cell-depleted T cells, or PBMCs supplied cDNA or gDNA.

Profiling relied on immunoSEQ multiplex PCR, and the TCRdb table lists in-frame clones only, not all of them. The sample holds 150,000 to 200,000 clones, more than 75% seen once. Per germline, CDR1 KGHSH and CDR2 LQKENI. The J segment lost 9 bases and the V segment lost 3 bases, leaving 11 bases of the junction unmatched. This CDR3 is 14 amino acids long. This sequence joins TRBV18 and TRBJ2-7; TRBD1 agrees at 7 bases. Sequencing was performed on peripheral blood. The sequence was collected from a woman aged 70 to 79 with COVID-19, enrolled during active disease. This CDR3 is CASSPGQLSAGQYF. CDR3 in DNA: TGTGCCAGCTCACCGGGACAGCTCAGTGCTGGGCAGTACTTC.